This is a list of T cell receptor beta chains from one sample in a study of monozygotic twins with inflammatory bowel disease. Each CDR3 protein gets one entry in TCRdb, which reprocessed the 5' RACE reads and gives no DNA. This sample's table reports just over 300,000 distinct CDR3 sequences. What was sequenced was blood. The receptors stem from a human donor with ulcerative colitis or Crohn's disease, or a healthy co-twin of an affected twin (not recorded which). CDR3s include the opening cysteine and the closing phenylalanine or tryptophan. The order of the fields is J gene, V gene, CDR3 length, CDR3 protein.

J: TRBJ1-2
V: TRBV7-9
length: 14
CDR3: CASSLGKDRVGYTF

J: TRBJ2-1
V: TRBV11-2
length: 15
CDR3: CASSLTRGKNNEQFF

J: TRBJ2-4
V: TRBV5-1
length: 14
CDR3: CASSTSGDKNIQYF

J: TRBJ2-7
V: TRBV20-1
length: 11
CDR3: CSAPYSLGQYF

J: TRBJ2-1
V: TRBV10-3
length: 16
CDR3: CAMNNGYSGSYNEQFF

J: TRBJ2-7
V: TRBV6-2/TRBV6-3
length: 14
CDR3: CASRTPGTTYEQYF

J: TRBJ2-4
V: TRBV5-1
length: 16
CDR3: CASSGRQGFAKNIQYF

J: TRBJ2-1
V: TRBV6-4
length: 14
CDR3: CASSEQTGGNEQFF

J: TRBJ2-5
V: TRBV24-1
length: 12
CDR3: CATSREQETQYF

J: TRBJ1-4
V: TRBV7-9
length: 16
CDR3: CASSLQETGGDEKLFF

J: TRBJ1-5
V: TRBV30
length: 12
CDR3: CAWGDISQPQHF

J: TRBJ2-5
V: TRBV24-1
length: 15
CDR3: CATSGGGTPQETQYF

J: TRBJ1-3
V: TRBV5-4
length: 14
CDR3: CASSVGTTGNTIYF

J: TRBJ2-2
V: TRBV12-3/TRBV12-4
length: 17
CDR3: CASSRGLADTRGGELFF

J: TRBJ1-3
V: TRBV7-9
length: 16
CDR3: CASSSQAGLSGNTIYF

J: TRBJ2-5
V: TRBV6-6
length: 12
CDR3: CASTQDGKTQYF

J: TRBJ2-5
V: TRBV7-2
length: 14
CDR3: CASSLAGVQGTQYF

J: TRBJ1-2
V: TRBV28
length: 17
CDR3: CASSLIGGAIAIYGYTF

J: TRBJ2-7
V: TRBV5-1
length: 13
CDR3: CASSIRADYEQYF

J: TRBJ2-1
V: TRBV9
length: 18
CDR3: CASSRGGGAVWSYNEQFF